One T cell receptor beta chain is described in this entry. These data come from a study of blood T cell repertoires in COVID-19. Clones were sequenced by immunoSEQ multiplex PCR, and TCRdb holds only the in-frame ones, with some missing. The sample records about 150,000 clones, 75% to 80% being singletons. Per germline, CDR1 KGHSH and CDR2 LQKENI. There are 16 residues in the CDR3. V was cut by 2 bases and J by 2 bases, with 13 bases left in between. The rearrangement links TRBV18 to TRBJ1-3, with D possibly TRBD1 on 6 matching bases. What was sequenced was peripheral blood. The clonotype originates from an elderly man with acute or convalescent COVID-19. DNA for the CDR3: TGTGCCAGCTCACCAAGTATAACAGGGACTGGAAACACCATATATTTT. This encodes CASSPSITGTGNTIYF.